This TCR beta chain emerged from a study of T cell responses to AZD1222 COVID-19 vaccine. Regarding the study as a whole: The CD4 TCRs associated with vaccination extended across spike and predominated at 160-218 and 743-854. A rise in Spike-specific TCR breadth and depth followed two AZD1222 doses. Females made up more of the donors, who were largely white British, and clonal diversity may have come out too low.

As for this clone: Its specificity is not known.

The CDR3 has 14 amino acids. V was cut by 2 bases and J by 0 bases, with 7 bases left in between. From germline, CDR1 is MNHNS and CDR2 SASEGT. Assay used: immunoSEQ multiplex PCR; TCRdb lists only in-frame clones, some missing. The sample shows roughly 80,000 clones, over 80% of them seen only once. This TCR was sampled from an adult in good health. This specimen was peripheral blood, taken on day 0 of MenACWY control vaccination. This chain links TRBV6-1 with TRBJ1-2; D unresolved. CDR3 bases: TGTGCCAGCAGTGAAAGAGCAGCTAACTATGGCTACACCTTC. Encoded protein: CASSERAANYGYTF.